This T cell receptor (beta chain) originates from a study of blood T cell repertoires in COVID-19 (dated by TCRdb to about 2020). About the full investigation: Samples covering the acute and convalescent phases of COVID-19 were provided by collaborators in the United States, Italy and Spain. The prospective study material was composed of cDNA or gDNA derived from T cells, B-cell-depleted T cells, or PBMCs. The dataset comprised deeply sampled blood TCRbeta repertoires from subjects exposed to, actively infected with, or recovered from COVID-19. The repertoires were made available in a free public database intended to serve as a resource for research on the immune response to SARS-CoV-2. The samples were drawn from two sources: the first 160 participants of the ongoing ImmuneRACE study, and 950 to 1,500 subjects contributed by 6 global collaborators. The sample metadata nearly always contained a de-identified subject ID, COVID-19 status, age in years and sex. Where available, HLA class I and class II types were taken from metadata supplied by the sample provider and were not determined by assay-based typing.

The germline V gene yields SGDLS for CDR1 and YYNGEE for CDR2. From the cysteine up to the phenylalanine, the CDR3 has a length of 14 residues. Of all the DNA, just the CDR3 is kept, 42 bases in frame from base 1. V sheds 2 bases and J sheds 2 bases, leaving 11 bases between their ends. TCRbeta CDR3 regions were amplified from genomic DNA by means of the immunoSEQ Assay, a bias-controlled multiplex PCR. Processing in the source paper ran as follows. Within the assay, amplification of reference gene primers was used to estimate how many nucleated cells each sample contained. To quantify the absolute abundance of each unique TCRbeta CDR3 rearrangement, sequence reads were collapsed and filtered. For each sample, productive Simpson clonality was calculated as the square root of Simpson's diversity index over productive rearrangements. TCRdb re-hosts the immuneACCESS table, in-frame sequences only. Its copies lack some clones; in the studies checked, an unresolved V gene accounts for under half of them, and the cause for the rest is not known. That table is the source of V, J and clone size, and D and trimming were worked out from the DNA. The sample data list about 440,000 clones, and around 88% of these were observed just once. About 12% of the sample is held by the ten biggest clonotypes.

On this clone itself: The target of this receptor is not known. Qualities for individual bases were not recorded, and no much larger clone is one base off. At the DNA level, this CDR3 is encoded by other sequences in the same sample as well.

One collaborating source in Seattle enrolled patients while the patients were actively infected and followed the patients over time throughout the course of disease. The collaborating institutions used their own protocols to collect whole blood in K2EDTA tubes. For TCRbeta analysis, collaborator samples were shipped as frozen whole blood, as isolated PBMCs, or as DNA extracted from either sample type. What the study reported, not specific to this receptor: The quantity of clinical and demographic metadata differed by source and by participant and was supplied without curation.

The rearrangement combines TRBV9 with TRBJ2-7, with a weak D call of TRBD2 (6 bases match). Specimen: peripheral blood. The TCR was taken from a woman aged 50 to 65 with COVID-19, enrolled during active disease. In nucleotide form, the sequence is TGTGCCAGCAGCGTGACCGGCGGGGCCTACGAGCAGTACTTC. It specifies CASSVTGGAYEQYF.